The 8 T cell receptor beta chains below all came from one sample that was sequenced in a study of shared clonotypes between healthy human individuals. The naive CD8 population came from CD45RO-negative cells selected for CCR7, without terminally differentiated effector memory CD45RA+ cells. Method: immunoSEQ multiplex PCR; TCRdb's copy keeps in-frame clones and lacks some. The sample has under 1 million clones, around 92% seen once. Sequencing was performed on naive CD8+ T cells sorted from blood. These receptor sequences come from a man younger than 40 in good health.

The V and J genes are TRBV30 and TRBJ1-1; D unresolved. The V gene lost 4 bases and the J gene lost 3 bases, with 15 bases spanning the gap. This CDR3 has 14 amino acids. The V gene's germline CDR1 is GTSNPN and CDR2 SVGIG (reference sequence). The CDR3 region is CAWTARKADTEAFF. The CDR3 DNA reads TGTGCCTGGACAGCCCGGAAGGCTGACACTGAAGCTTTCTTT.

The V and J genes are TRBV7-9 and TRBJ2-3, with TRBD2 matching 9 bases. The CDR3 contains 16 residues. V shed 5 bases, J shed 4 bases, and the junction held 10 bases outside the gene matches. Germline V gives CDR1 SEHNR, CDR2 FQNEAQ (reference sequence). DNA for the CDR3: TGTGCCAGCAGCCTTATAGCGGGAGCTGACCCAGATACGCAGTATTTT. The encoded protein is CASSLIAGADPDTQYF.

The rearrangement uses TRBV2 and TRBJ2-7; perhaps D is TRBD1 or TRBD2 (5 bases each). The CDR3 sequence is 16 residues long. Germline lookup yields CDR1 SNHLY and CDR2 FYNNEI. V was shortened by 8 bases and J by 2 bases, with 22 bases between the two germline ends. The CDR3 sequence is CASVYLGPSGPYEQYF. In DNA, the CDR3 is TGTGCCAGCGTTTATTTGGGACCTTCGGGTCCCTACGAGCAGTACTTC.

Written as DNA, the CDR3 is TGTGCCAGCAAGATGACAGAAAACAATGAGCAGTTCTTC. It encodes CASKMTENNEQFF. The chain recombines TRBV27 with TRBJ2-1, with a possible D match to TRBD1 (5 bases). This CDR3 comprises 13 residues. The V end lost 7 bases, the J end lost 5 bases, and 12 bases lay between the germline ends. CDR1 and CDR2 (germline): MNHEY, SMNVEV (reference sequence).

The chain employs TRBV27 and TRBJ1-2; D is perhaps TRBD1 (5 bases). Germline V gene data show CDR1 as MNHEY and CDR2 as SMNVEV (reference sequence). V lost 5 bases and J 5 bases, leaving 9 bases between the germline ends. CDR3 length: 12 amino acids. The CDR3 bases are TGTGCCAGCAGTCCAGGGAGGTATGGCTACACCTTC. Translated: CASSPGRYGYTF.

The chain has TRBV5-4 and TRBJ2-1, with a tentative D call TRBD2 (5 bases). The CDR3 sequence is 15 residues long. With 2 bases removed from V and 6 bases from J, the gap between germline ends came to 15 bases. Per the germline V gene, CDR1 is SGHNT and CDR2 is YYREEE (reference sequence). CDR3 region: CASSFFVAGGNEQFF. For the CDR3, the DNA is TGTGCCAGCAGCTTTTTCGTTGCGGGCGGCAATGAGCAGTTCTTC. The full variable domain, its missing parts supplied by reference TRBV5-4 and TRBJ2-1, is ETGVTQSPTHLIKTRGQQVTLRCSSQSGHNTVSWYQQALGQGPQFIFQYYREEENGRGNFPPRFSGLQFPNYSSELNVNALELDDSALYLCASSFFVAGGNEQFFGPGTRLTVL.

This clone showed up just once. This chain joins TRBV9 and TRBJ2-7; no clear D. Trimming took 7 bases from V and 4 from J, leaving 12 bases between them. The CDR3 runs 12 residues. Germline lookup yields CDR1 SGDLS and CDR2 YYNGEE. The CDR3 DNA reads TGTGCCAGCTCCCCAGGCAGGTACGAGCAGTACTTC. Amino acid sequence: CASSPGRYEQYF.

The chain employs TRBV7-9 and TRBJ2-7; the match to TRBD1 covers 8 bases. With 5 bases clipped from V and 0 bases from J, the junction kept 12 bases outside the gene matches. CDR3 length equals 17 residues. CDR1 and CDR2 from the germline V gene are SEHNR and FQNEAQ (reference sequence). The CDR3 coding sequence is TGTGCCAGCAGCCGACCTGGGTGGACAGGGAGCTCCTACGAGCAGTACTTC. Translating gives CASSRPGWTGSSYEQYF.